One and the same sample provided the 26 T cell receptor beta chains below, sequenced in a study of spatial heterogeneity in lung cancer (dated by TCRdb to about 2019). What the work shows at the level of the full study, not this receptor alone: The tumor nonsynonymous mutation count correlated with the number of expanded alpha and beta TCRs within the tumor.

The library was prepared using 5' RACE. The sequencing machine was a NextSeq 500. TCRdb trimmed the raw reads at Q25, called clones with MiXCR and kept productive beta chains. All rows with the same CDR3 protein become a single entry with the most common DNA and genes. The table for this sample lists 20,000 to 25,000 distinct CDR3 sequences; roughly 6.5% of them were counted only once. The ten largest clones represent 10% to 13% of the sample. The time point label, as the study defines it: sample taken at primary tumor resection. No antigens are known for them. The source material was lung tumor tissue, sampled at surgery. All receptors come from a male donor with early-stage non-small cell lung cancer.

This clonotype has ten or more counts. The CDR3 here is CSAILGIGQPQHF. The CDR3, as DNA: TGCAGTGCTATCCTGGGGATAGGTCAGCCCCAGCATTTT. V and J are TRBV20-1 and TRBJ1-5; no firm D call. Trimming shortened V by 4 bases and J by 6 bases, and 13 bases separated the two germline ends. The CDR3 is 13 amino acids. Germline CDR1 is DFQATT and CDR2 is SNEGSKA (reference sequence).

This clonotype was counted at least ten times. This chain joins TRBV10-3 and TRBJ1-3; 7 bases map to TRBD1. The CDR3 has 17 amino acids. Germline V gene sequence: CDR1 ENHRY, CDR2 SYGVKD. With V trimmed by 2 bases and J by 7 bases, 14 bases remained unmatched. CDR3 sequence (DNA): TGTGCCATCAGTGAGCCCTCTTTCCGACAGGGACGGAACACCATATATTTT. Amino acids: CAISEPSFRQGRNTIYF.

This clonotype was found a few times. This rearrangement joins TRBV7-6 to TRBJ2-3, with TRBD2 matching 9 bases. J lost 0 bases, V lost 2 bases, and 15 bases had no gene match. Per the germline V gene, CDR1 is SGHVS and CDR2 is FNYEAQ. This CDR3 is built from 20 residues. CDR3 DNA sequence: TGTGCCAGCAGCTTAAACCCCTCGGGGCGGGAGGGCCGGAGCACAGATACGCAGTATTTT. It yields the protein CASSLNPSGREGRSTDTQYF.

The sample holds many counts of this clonotype. This chain connects TRBV20-1 to TRBJ2-7, with 9 bases aligning to TRBD1. Unmatched junction bases numbered 7, after V lost 5 bases and J lost 2 bases. The CDR3 loop spans 14 amino acids. Germline V gene lookup returns CDR1 DFQATT and CDR2 SNEGSKA (reference sequence). The CDR3 coding sequence is TGCAGTGCTTCCCGGGACAGGGTAACCTACGAGCAGTACTTC. This translates into CSASRDRVTYEQYF.

This clonotype showed up many times. The chain is built from TRBV5-1 and TRBJ2-3; TRBD1 might be the D (6 bases). V was trimmed by 3 bases and J by 0 bases, leaving 8 bases between them. Germline V gives CDR1 SGHRS, CDR2 YFSETQ. The CDR3 is 14 amino acids. The CDR3 sequence: CASSSGVSTDTQYF. CDR3 coding DNA: TGCGCCAGCAGCTCAGGGGTTAGCACAGATACGCAGTATTTT.

In this sample, this clonotype turned up many times. The gene calls are TRBV27 and TRBJ2-7; D unresolved. Trimming left V 4 bases short and J 6 bases short, with 7 bases between. Germline V gives CDR1 MNHEY, CDR2 SMNVEV (reference sequence). This CDR3 region has 11 residues. CDR3 nucleotides: TGTGCCAGCAGTTCCAGAGGCGAGCAGTACTTC. The encoded protein is CASSSRGEQYF.

This clonotype was seen at least ten times. The rearrangement links TRBV20-1 to TRBJ1-1; 8 positions match TRBD1. The CDR3 contains 14 residues. The ends lost 3 bases at V and 3 bases at J; junction bases unmatched: 6. CDR1 is DFQATT and CDR2 is SNEGSKA in the germline V gene (reference sequence). CDR3 amino acids: CSARDRVVYTEAFF. CDR3 coding DNA: TGCAGTGCTAGGGACAGGGTGGTATACACTGAAGCTTTCTTT.

This clonotype was seen at least ten times. The chain carries TRBV18 and TRBJ2-5; the match to TRBD1 covers 8 bases. The CDR3 is 18 residues long. Losses at the gene ends were 5 bases for V and 3 bases for J; bases not matched to a gene: 17. Germline assignment: CDR1 KGHSH and CDR2 LQKENI. CDR3 sequence (DNA): TGTGCCAGCTCAACGACATGGTCAGGGGGCGTATTGGAAGAGACCCAGTACTTC. Residues: CASSTTWSGGVLEETQYF.

The rearrangement joins TRBV20-1 to TRBJ1-5; D is uncertain. This CDR3 has 15 residues. Per the germline V gene, CDR1 is DFQATT and CDR2 is SNEGSKA (reference sequence). The V and J ends lost 5 bases and 0 bases respectively, with 14 bases between them. CDR3 in amino acids: CSAPPLGSSNQPQHF. CDR3 nucleotides: TGCAGTGCTCCCCCCCTGGGCAGTAGCAATCAGCCCCAGCATTTT.

The V and J genes are TRBV7-9 and TRBJ1-6; the D gene is possibly TRBD1 (6 bases). V was trimmed by 5 bases and J by 9 bases, leaving 14 bases between them. This CDR3 has 14 amino acids. Germline V gene lookup returns CDR1 SEHNR and CDR2 FQNEAQ (reference sequence). The CDR3 protein is CASSPAGDTSPLHF. CDR3 nucleotide sequence: TGTGCCAGCAGCCCCGCAGGGGACACTTCACCCCTCCACTTT.

This clonotype was found a few times. The V gene is TRBV20-1, the J gene TRBJ1-1; D is undetermined. With 6 bases removed from V and 2 bases from J, the gap between germline ends came to 10 bases. The CDR3 is 12 residues long. Germline lookup yields CDR1 DFQATT and CDR2 SNEGSKA (reference sequence). CDR3: CSATSGNTEAFF. CDR3 DNA sequence: TGCAGTGCAACATCAGGAAACACTGAAGCTTTCTTT.

Comments on this clonotype: A single base separates this from a much larger clone, so it may be a read error. CDR3 sequence reads: CSVGLAGETGELFF. In DNA form, the CDR3 reads TGCAGCGTGGGACTAGCGGGAGAAACCGGGGAGCTGTTTTTT. The genes are TRBV29-1 and TRBJ2-2, with 14 bases aligning to TRBD2. This CDR3 is built from 14 residues. The germline V gene has CDR1 SQVTM and CDR2 ANQGSEA. With 6 bases clipped from V and 5 bases from J, the junction kept 2 bases outside the gene matches.

In its sample, this clonotype was seen many times. V gene TRBV18 combines with J gene TRBJ2-7; the match to TRBD2 covers 8 bases. The CDR3 sequence is 15 residues long. V shed 3 bases, J shed 0 bases, and the junction held 4 bases outside the gene matches. Germline CDR1 and CDR2: KGHSH and LQKENI. The CDR3 bases are TGTGCCAGCTCACCCCCCGGGACTAGCTCCTACGAGCAGTACTTC. Protein sequence: CASSPPGTSSYEQYF.

There are many counts of this clonotype. The gene calls are TRBV11-2 and TRBJ2-2; 9 bases are a match to TRBD1. This CDR3 has 16 amino acids. J was trimmed by 4 bases and V by 5 bases; bases with no gene match: 8. CDR1 and CDR2 from the germline V gene are SGHAT and FQNNGV. CDR3 amino acids: CASSPWTGEATGELFF. The CDR3 DNA follows: TGTGCCAGCAGCCCGTGGACAGGGGAGGCCACCGGGGAGCTGTTTTTT.

This clonotype showed up many times. This chain links TRBV5-1 with TRBJ2-7; D not resolved. From germline, CDR1 is SGHRS and CDR2 YFSETQ. V was pared by 0 bases and J by 6 bases, with 10 bases between. This CDR3 is built from 13 residues. The CDR3 DNA reads TGCGCCAGCAGCTTGGGCGATTCGGGCGAGCAGTACTTC. Its protein is CASSLGDSGEQYF.

For this clonotype: A much more abundant neighbour one base away suggests this may be a read error. The rearrangement joins TRBV7-2 to TRBJ1-6, with D uncertain. Germline-derived CDR1 and CDR2 are SGHTA and FQGNSA. V lost 10 bases and J 5 bases, leaving 12 bases between the germline ends. This CDR3 spans 13 amino acids. The CDR3 spells CATVGIHNSPLHF. The DNA of the CDR3 is TGTGCCACCGTGGGAATCCATAATTCACCCCTCCACTTT.

This clonotype was found many times. The rearrangement links TRBV10-3 to TRBJ2-5; D perhaps matches TRBD1 (5 bases). The CDR3 is 14 residues long. Trimming shortened V by 4 bases and J by 1 base, and 10 bases separated the two germline ends. Germline V gene lookup returns CDR1 ENHRY and CDR2 SYGVKD. The CDR3 nucleotides read TGTGCCATCAGTGGGGGCGCTCTCCAAGAGACCCAGTACTTC. Translated: CAISGGALQETQYF.

This clonotype was counted only a few times. The chain links TRBV4-3 to TRBJ2-7; D not certain. This CDR3 has 13 residues. Germline CDR1 and CDR2: LGHNA and YSLEER. V was shortened by 0 bases and J by 10 bases, with 13 bases between the two germline ends. The CDR3 DNA is TGCGCCAGCAGCCAAGATGAGAGGTCGGGCCAGTACTTC. It yields the protein CASSQDERSGQYF.

This clonotype was observed at least ten times. The chain combines TRBV20-1 with TRBJ1-1; D possibly corresponds to TRBD1 (5 bases). The CDR3 length is 14 residues. The germline V gene encodes CDR1 DFQATT and CDR2 SNEGSKA (reference sequence). V was trimmed by 0 bases and J by 1 base, leaving 9 bases between them. The CDR3 loop reads CSARDTGGNTEAFF. In DNA, the CDR3 is TGCAGTGCTAGAGATACCGGGGGGAACACTGAAGCTTTCTTT.

This clonotype was detected many times. This sequence joins TRBV29-1 and TRBJ2-3; D is perhaps TRBD2 (5 bases). Germline CDR1 and CDR2: SQVTM and ANQGSEA. The CDR3 consists of 11 residues. Trimming stripped 8 bases from V and 3 bases from J, with 9 bases between. The CDR3 nucleotides read TGCAGCTCCCGGGGAACAGATACGCAGTATTTT. Translated: CSSRGTDTQYF.

The table lists this clonotype with many counts. This sequence joins TRBV28 and TRBJ2-7; 12 positions agree with TRBD2. This CDR3 comprises 17 residues. Looked up from germline, CDR1 is MDHEN and CDR2 is SYDVKM. Trimming took 5 bases from V and 1 from J; bases not matched to a gene: 9. Written as DNA, the CDR3 is TGTGCCAGCAGTCGTAGGACTAGCGGGAAGACGTCCTACGAGCAGTACTTC. It encodes CASSRRTSGKTSYEQYF.

This clonotype was observed many times. The J gene is TRBJ1-6, the V gene TRBV5-6; D is ambiguous. The length of the CDR3 is 13 residues. V was trimmed by 2 bases and J by 11 bases, leaving 11 bases between them. Germline CDR1 SGHDT, CDR2 YYEEEE. CDR3 in DNA: TGTGCCAGCAGCTTCTTGGGAAAACCACCCCTCCACTTT. It translates to CASSFLGKPPLHF.

In its sample, this clonotype was seen many times. This sequence joins TRBV9 and TRBJ2-5, with D possibly being TRBD2 (7 bases). V lost 2 bases and J lost 4, with 12 bases in between. This CDR3 contains 14 residues. Germline values: CDR1 SGDLS, CDR2 YYNGEE. As DNA, the CDR3 is TGTGCCAGCAGCGTCGGGGGGCGCGGAGAGACCCAGTACTTC. Amino acid sequence: CASSVGGRGETQYF.

This clonotype has more than one count but fewer than ten. This chain connects TRBV5-1 to TRBJ2-3, with 11 positions matching TRBD2. Germline loops: CDR1 SGHRS, CDR2 YFSETQ. The CDR3 extends over 15 amino acids. With 7 bases clipped from V and 4 bases from J, the junction kept 8 bases outside the gene matches. The CDR3 DNA reads TGCGCCAGCGGGCTAGCGGGGGGAGTCGCAGATACGCAGTATTTT. Protein: CASGLAGGVADTQYF.

This clonotype was seen at least ten times. The chain links TRBV2 to TRBJ2-2; tentatively, D is TRBD1 or TRBD2 (6 bases each). Trimming shortened V by 3 bases and J by 4 bases, and 15 bases separated the two germline ends. In germline, CDR1 is SNHLY, CDR2 FYNNEI. There are 16 residues in the CDR3. CDR3 DNA: TGTGCCAGCAGTGAGGCGGGACAAGGGGCCACCGGGGAGCTGTTTTTT. Protein: CASSEAGQGATGELFF.

The J gene is TRBJ2-2, the V gene TRBV7-9, with D perhaps matching TRBD2 (6 bases). V lost 7 bases and J lost 7, with 13 bases in between. The CDR3 sequence is 13 residues long. Germline-derived CDR1 and CDR2 are SEHNR and FQNEAQ (reference sequence). The DNA for the CDR3 is TGTGCCAGCAATTTCGGGGGAGTCGGGGAGCTGTTTTTT. This gives the protein CASNFGGVGELFF.